What follows are 26 T cell receptor beta chains derived from one specimen sequenced in a study of T cell responses to AZD1222 COVID-19 vaccine. TCRdb's copy holds only in-frame clones and misses some; the assay was immunoSEQ multiplex PCR. Among 100,000 or so clones listed, around 94% were seen once. Material: peripheral blood, obtained on day 0 of AZD1222 vaccination. These receptors all stem from an adult in good health.

The gene calls are TRBV5-1 and TRBJ2-3; 9 bases fit TRBD1. The CDR3 has 13 residues. J lost 3 bases, V lost 5 bases, and 1 base had no gene match. Germline CDR1 SGHRS, CDR2 YFSETQ. The CDR3: CASRGQGTDTQYF. The CDR3 DNA reads TGCGCCAGCAGGGGACAGGGAACAGATACGCAGTATTTT.

A remark on this clone: The germline gene is not matched at one end of the junction; a read error may be the cause. The rearrangement uses TRBV5-1 and TRBJ1-1; D uncertain. Germline loops: CDR1 SGHRS, CDR2 YFSETQ. The CDR3 extends over 15 amino acids. The chain's CDR3 is CASSWSRGGNTEAFF. The CDR3 DNA reads TGCGCCAGCAGCTGGTCCCGCGGAGGGAACACTGAGGCTTTCTTT.

This chain connects TRBV11-1 to TRBJ1-4, with TRBD1 matching 11 bases. Germline V CDR1 and CDR2: SGHAT, FQDESV (reference sequence). The junction had 7 bases not matched to a gene; V was cut back by 5 bases and J by 8 bases. CDR3 length: 15 residues. The CDR3 nucleotides are TGTGCCAGCAGCCACGCCGGGACAGGGGGAGAAAAACTGTTTTTT. Its protein is CASSHAGTGGEKLFF.

The V and J genes are TRBV19 and TRBJ2-1, with 13 bases that match TRBD2. The J segment lost 9 bases and the V segment lost 4 bases, leaving 6 bases of the junction unmatched. Germline assignment: CDR1 LNHDA and CDR2 SQIVND (reference sequence). The CDR3 has 15 amino acids. As DNA, the CDR3 is TGTGCCAGTAGTACAGGGACTAGCGGGGTGACTGAGCAGTTCTTC. This gives the protein CASSTGTSGVTEQFF.

The chain couples TRBV5-6 to TRBJ2-3, with D perhaps TRBD2 (6 bases). Trimming left V 4 bases short and J 4 bases short, with 19 bases between. The germline CDR1 and CDR2 sequences are SGHDT and YYEEEE. The CDR3 extends over 16 amino acids. The DNA for the CDR3 is TGTGCCAGCAGCCCTAACGTGACTGGGGAGGCAGATACGCAGTATTTT. This sequence encodes CASSPNVTGEADTQYF.

The chain is built from TRBV5-1 and TRBJ2-7, with 8 bases lining up with TRBD1. J gave up 4 bases and V 3 bases, and 12 bases lay outside the gene matches. The CDR3 consists of 16 residues. The V gene's germline CDR1 is SGHRS and CDR2 YFSETQ. CDR3 loop: CASSSPTSGGQYEQYF. DNA of the CDR3: TGCGCCAGCAGCTCTCCAACTTCAGGGGGCCAGTACGAGCAGTACTTC. The complete variable domain, with remaining parts taken from reference TRBV5-1 and TRBJ2-7, reads KAGVTQTPRYLIKTRGQQVTLSCSPISGHRSVSWYQQTPGQGLQFLFEYFSETQRNKGNFPGRFSGRQFSNSRSEMNVSTLELGDSALYLCASSSPTSGGQYEQYFGPGTRLTVT.

V gene TRBV20-1 combines with J gene TRBJ1-5, with a tentative D call TRBD1 (5 bases). This CDR3 spans 14 amino acids. Trimming removed 6 bases at V and 4 bases at J, with 16 bases between. The germline V gene has CDR1 DFQATT and CDR2 SNEGSKA (reference sequence). The CDR3 nucleotides read TGCAGTGCCAGTCCCAGGGTAGGAAATCAGCCCCAGCATTTT. Its protein product is CSASPRVGNQPQHF.

The CDR3 DNA is TGTGCCACCAGCAGAGGACCAGCGGAGTACGAGCAGTACTTC. Translating gives CATSRGPAEYEQYF. This chain links TRBV15 with TRBJ2-7; D might be TRBD2 (5 bases). The CDR3 is 14 residues long. Germline CDR1 LNHNV, CDR2 YYDKDF (reference sequence). Trimming took off 1 base at V and 4 bases at J, with 11 bases between the two ends.

The chain recombines TRBV7-9 with TRBJ1-2; TRBD1 matches 8 bases. The CDR3 runs to 14 residues. The germline V gene encodes CDR1 SEHNR and CDR2 FQNEAQ (reference sequence). The junction had 4 bases not matched to a gene; V was cut back by 1 base and J by 6 bases. The CDR3 region is CASSLDWTGNGYTF. For the CDR3, the DNA is TGTGCCAGCAGCTTAGACTGGACAGGGAATGGCTACACCTTC.

The V call is TRBV2, the J call TRBJ1-4, with TRBD1 matching over 7 bases. Germline V gene lookup returns CDR1 SNHLY and CDR2 FYNNEI. V lost 7 bases, J lost 8 bases, and 10 bases stayed unmatched. CDR3 size: 14 residues. The CDR3 nucleotides read TGTGCCAGCAACCCTCAGGGGGTGGGAGAAAAACTGTTTTTT. This translates into CASNPQGVGEKLFF. The full variable domain, in which reference TRBV2 and TRBJ1-4 provide the parts outside the CDR3, is EPEVTQTPSHQVTQMGQEVILRCVPISNHLYFYWYRQILGQKVEFLVSFYNNEISEKSEIFDDQFSVERPDGSNFTLKIRSTKLEDSAMYFCASNPQGVGEKLFFGSGTQLSVL.

The rearrangement links TRBV15 to TRBJ2-2; D uncertain. V lost 1 base to trimming and J lost 2 bases, with 8 bases between them. The CDR3 runs 15 residues. The V gene's germline CDR1 is LNHNV and CDR2 YYDKDF (reference sequence). The CDR3 protein is CATSRGPANTGELFF. The CDR3 DNA reads as TGTGCCACCAGCAGAGGGCCAGCTAACACCGGGGAGCTGTTTTTT.

This clone was observed a single time. The rearrangement joins TRBV11-2 to TRBJ2-1, with 10 bases identical to TRBD2. This CDR3 spans 15 amino acids. V shed 3 bases and J 5 bases; nucleotides not matched to a gene: 4. Per germline, CDR1 SGHAT and CDR2 FQNNGV. The CDR3 bases are TGTGCCAGCAGCTTCGTCCTAGCGGGGGACAATGAGCAGTTCTTC. Protein product: CASSFVLAGDNEQFF.

V is TRBV18 and J is TRBJ2-6; TRBD1 agrees at 12 bases. J lost 4 bases, V lost 5 bases, and 6 bases had no gene match. This CDR3 spans 17 amino acids. Germline values: CDR1 KGHSH, CDR2 LQKENI. CDR3 residues: CASSSRDRGQGANVLTF. CDR3 in DNA: TGTGCCAGCTCATCCCGGGACAGGGGGCAAGGGGCCAACGTCCTGACTTTC.

This chain connects TRBV5-4 to TRBJ2-7; 9 bases line up with TRBD2. J gave up 2 bases and V 5 bases, and 8 bases lay outside the gene matches. The CDR3 covers 15 residues. Germline V lookup: CDR1 SGHNT, CDR2 YYREEE (reference sequence). The CDR3, as DNA: TGTGCCAGCAGTTCTGGGACTAGCTTGGCCTACGAGCAGTACTTC. This gives the protein CASSSGTSLAYEQYF.

V and J are TRBV14 and TRBJ1-1; tentative D call: TRBD1 (5 bases). Trimming stripped 0 bases from V and 9 bases from J, with 17 bases between. This CDR3 contains 15 residues. The germline CDR1 and CDR2 sequences are SGHDN and FVKESK. The CDR3 DNA follows: TGTGCCAGCAGCCAAGATTTATTCGGGGGGTACCAAGCTTTCTTT. Translation gives CASSQDLFGGYQAFF.

This chain links TRBV7-2 with TRBJ2-1; TRBD1 matches 10 bases. V dropped 1 base and J dropped 4; count of bases not matched to a gene: 4. The germline V gene encodes CDR1 SGHTA and CDR2 FQGNSA. The CDR3 is 16 amino acids. The CDR3 spells CASSLVGTGAYNEQFF. CDR3 nucleotides: TGTGCCAGCAGCTTAGTAGGGACAGGGGCTTACAATGAGCAGTTCTTC.

The CDR3 loop reads CASNPLASNYGYTF. The DNA for the CDR3 is TGCGCCAGCAACCCACTCGCCAGTAACTATGGCTACACCTTC. The chain has TRBV5-1 and TRBJ1-2; no firm D call. V was shortened by 6 bases and J by 1 base, with 13 bases between the two germline ends. Looked up from germline, CDR1 is SGHRS and CDR2 is YFSETQ. The CDR3 sequence is 14 residues long.

This chain uses TRBV7-9 with TRBJ1-5, with D tentatively TRBD1 (5 bases). The CDR3 extends over 14 amino acids. Trimming stripped 3 bases from V and 7 bases from J, with 13 bases between. CDR1 is SEHNR and CDR2 is FQNEAQ in the germline V gene (reference sequence). CDR3 in amino acids: CASSFPGVEQPQHF. As DNA, the CDR3 is TGTGCCAGCAGCTTCCCGGGGGTCGAACAGCCCCAGCATTTT.

The chain combines TRBV4-3 with TRBJ1-1; 10 nucleotides align to TRBD1. The CDR3 loop spans 13 amino acids. Germline V gives CDR1 LGHNA, CDR2 YSLEER. With V trimmed by 4 bases and J by 4 bases, 0 bases remained unmatched. CDR3 protein: CASSRTGGTEAFF. The CDR3 nucleotides are TGCGCCAGCAGCCGGACAGGGGGCACTGAAGCTTTCTTT.

V is TRBV6-5 and J is TRBJ1-2; D gene ambiguous. The CDR3 runs 15 residues. Trimming took off 8 bases at V and 14 bases at J, with 30 bases between the two ends. In germline, CDR1 is MNHEY, CDR2 SVGAGI. The CDR3 sequence: CASLPRGPYSPGRTF. The CDR3 DNA follows: TGTGCCAGCCTTCCACGCGGCCCCTATTCCCCCGGTAGGACCTTC.

The J gene is TRBJ2-3, the V gene TRBV28, with D perhaps assigned TRBD1 or TRBD2 (5 bases each). This CDR3 is built from 16 residues. Germline lookup yields CDR1 MDHEN and CDR2 SYDVKM. The V and J ends lost 1 base and 2 bases respectively, with 13 bases between them. The DNA for the CDR3 is TGTGCCAGCAGTTTATACGGGGTAGGGGACACAGATACGCAGTATTTT. This sequence encodes CASSLYGVGDTDTQYF.

The chain is built from TRBV6-4 and TRBJ2-2; D unclear. Trimming removed 5 bases at V and 6 bases at J, with 10 bases between. CDR3 length: 13 amino acids. Looked up from germline, CDR1 is MRHNA and CDR2 is SNTAGT. The CDR3 DNA follows: TGTGCCAGCAGTAGGGATTTCGCCGGGGAGCTGTTTTTT. This encodes CASSRDFAGELFF.

The genes are TRBV4-3 and TRBJ1-2; perhaps TRBD1 as D (5 bases). V was pared by 4 bases and J by 4 bases, with 22 bases between. The CDR3 length is 17 residues. CDR1 and CDR2 (germline): LGHNA, YSLEER. DNA of the CDR3: TGCGCCAGCAGCCCACAGGTTTACCCCCTCGATTTCTATGGCTACACCTTC. As protein: CASSPQVYPLDFYGYTF.

V gene TRBV12-5 combines with J gene TRBJ1-1, with no clear D. In germline, CDR1 is LGHNT, CDR2 FRNRAP. V dropped 7 bases and J dropped 4 bases, with 19 bases sitting between them. The CDR3 has 15 amino acids. The CDR3 nucleotides are TGTGCTAGTGCGACGACTCGGTCCCCGGGCACTGAAGCTTTCTTT. This codes for CASATTRSPGTEAFF. The full variable domain, completed using reference TRBV12-5 and TRBJ1-1, is DARVTQTPRHKVTEMGQEVTMRCQPILGHNTVFWYRQTMMQGLELLAYFRNRAPLDDSGMPKDRFSAEMPDATLATLKIQPSEPRDSAVYFCASATTRSPGTEAFFGQGTRLTVV.

V usage is TRBV5-5 and J usage is TRBJ1-1; no firm D call. This CDR3 has 13 amino acids. V shed 4 bases and J shed 2 bases, with 9 bases lying between them. CDR1 SGHKS and CDR2 YYEKEE come from the germline V gene (reference sequence). Here the CDR3 DNA reads TGTGCCAGCAGCACCGGACCCAACACTGAAGCTTTCTTT. Its translation is CASSTGPNTEAFF.

Written as DNA, the CDR3 is TGCGCCAGCAGCCAAGTTAGCGGCACCGGGGAGCTGTTTTTT. This encodes CASSQVSGTGELFF. This sequence joins TRBV4-1 and TRBJ2-2; tentatively, D is TRBD2 (6 bases). Germline lookup yields CDR1 MGHRA and CDR2 YSYEKL. Trimming removed 1 base from V and 4 bases from J, with 7 bases in between. The CDR3 spans 14 residues.